Given below is one TCR beta chain in context. What it recognizes is unknown. This entry is derived from a study of cytomegalovirus exposure and HLA in healthy donors. Findings of the study overall: Many donors carried some public TCRs, although rarity characterized most TCR sequences.

Primers: 60 Vbeta forward and 13 Jbeta reverse. Profiled with immunoSEQ multiplex PCR; TCRdb holds only in-frame clones, not every one. The sample yields 160,000 or so clones, roughly 80% seen once. Sequencing used PBMCs. The sequence was collected from a woman aged 30 to 39 in good health and CMV-seronegative.

CDR3 protein: CASSQMDRGGNTIYF. The CDR3 DNA reads as TGTGCCAGCAGCCAAATGGACAGGGGTGGAAACACCATATATTTT. The chain carries TRBV14 and TRBJ1-3, with TRBD1 identical over 9 bases. CDR1 and CDR2 (germline): SGHDN, FVKESK. This CDR3 has 15 amino acids. V lost 2 bases and J lost 3; bases outside the gene matches: 2.